Listed below are T cell receptor beta chains from one sample, sequenced in a study of shared clonotypes between healthy human individuals. Libraries were prepared by immunoSEQ multiplex PCR; TCRdb keeps only in-frame clonotypes and omits some of them. The profile shows some 1,600,000 clones, 95% to 99% of them singletons. The sequenced material came from naive CD4+ T cells sorted from blood. The receptors shown here come from a man younger than 40 in good health. CDR3s include the opening cysteine and the closing phenylalanine or tryptophan. The D gene is left open where the match is weak. Clone size appears in some rows only: once, few, many, or a class for an expanded clone.

j_call: TRBJ2-1; v_call: TRBV19; clone_size: once; d_call: NA; cdr3_aa: CASTSIGWERSYNEQFF; cdr3_nt: TGTGCCAGTACGAGTATAGGCTGGGAGAGGTCCTACAATGAGCAGTTCTTC
j_call: TRBJ2-3; v_call: TRBV30; clone_size: NA; d_call: NA; cdr3_aa: CAWSRAIAKGDTQYF; cdr3_nt: TGTGCCTGGAGCCGGGCCATAGCAAAAGGGGATACGCAGTATTTT
j_call: TRBJ1-4; v_call: TRBV7-6; clone_size: NA; d_call: NA; cdr3_aa: CASSARGEKLFF; cdr3_nt: TGTGCCAGCAGCGCCCGAGGTGAAAAACTGTTTTTT
j_call: TRBJ2-1; v_call: TRBV18; clone_size: NA; d_call: NA; cdr3_aa: CASSPAVLGYNEQFF; cdr3_nt: TGTGCCAGCTCACCTGCGGTTCTCGGTTACAATGAGCAGTTCTTC
j_call: TRBJ2-7; v_call: TRBV15; clone_size: NA; d_call: NA; cdr3_aa: CATSRSGLGIYEQYF; cdr3_nt: TGTGCCACCAGCAGATCGGGACTCGGAATCTACGAGCAGTACTTC
j_call: TRBJ2-7; v_call: TRBV28; clone_size: once; d_call: TRBD1; cdr3_aa: CASSFSQGAAEQYF; cdr3_nt: TGTGCCAGCAGTTTTAGCCAGGGGGCTGCCGAGCAGTACTTC
j_call: TRBJ2-3; v_call: TRBV9; clone_size: NA; d_call: TRBD2; cdr3_aa: CASSVYGGRADTQYF; cdr3_nt: TGTGCCAGCAGCGTCTACGGCGGGAGAGCAGATACGCAGTATTTT
j_call: TRBJ2-3; v_call: TRBV7-8; clone_size: NA; d_call: NA; cdr3_aa: CASSFGVSAGLTDTQYF; cdr3_nt: TGTGCCAGCAGCTTTGGCGTAAGTGCGGGCCTCACAGATACGCAGTATTTT
j_call: TRBJ1-2; v_call: TRBV30; clone_size: once; d_call: NA; cdr3_aa: CAWSVGGDGYTF; cdr3_nt: TGTGCCTGGAGTGTGGGAGGGGATGGCTACACCTTC
j_call: TRBJ2-7; v_call: TRBV5-1; clone_size: NA; d_call: TRBD2; cdr3_aa: CASSRTSGRASIYEQYF; cdr3_nt: TGCGCCAGCAGCAGGACTAGCGGGAGGGCCTCAATATACGAGCAGTACTTC
j_call: TRBJ1-1; v_call: TRBV7-9; clone_size: NA; d_call: TRBD1; cdr3_aa: CASSSQGATEAFF; cdr3_nt: TGTGCCAGCAGCTCACAGGGGGCGACTGAAGCTTTCTTT
j_call: TRBJ2-7; v_call: TRBV11-2; clone_size: NA; d_call: NA; cdr3_aa: CASSPGTYEQYF; cdr3_nt: TGTGCCAGCAGCCCGGGTACCTACGAGCAGTACTTC
j_call: TRBJ2-7; v_call: TRBV5-1; clone_size: NA; d_call: TRBD2; cdr3_aa: CASSFGREPYEQYF; cdr3_nt: TGCGCCAGCAGCTTCGGGCGGGAGCCCTACGAGCAGTACTTC
j_call: TRBJ2-5; v_call: TRBV18; clone_size: once; d_call: NA; cdr3_aa: CASSPTGNQETQYF; cdr3_nt: TGTGCCAGCTCCCCTACAGGTAACCAAGAGACCCAGTACTTC
j_call: TRBJ1-3; v_call: TRBV11-2; clone_size: NA; d_call: NA; cdr3_aa: CASSMDGVSGNTIYF; cdr3_nt: TGTGCCAGCAGCATGGACGGAGTTTCGGGAAACACCATATATTTT
j_call: TRBJ2-7; v_call: TRBV27; clone_size: NA; d_call: NA; cdr3_aa: CASSGSRGYDEQYF; cdr3_nt: TGTGCCAGCAGTGGCTCTAGGGGGTATGACGAGCAGTACTTC
j_call: TRBJ2-2; v_call: TRBV6-1; clone_size: NA; d_call: NA; cdr3_aa: CASSERIWRGNTGELFF; cdr3_nt: TGTGCCAGCAGTGAAAGGATATGGCGGGGGAACACCGGGGAGCTGTTTTTT
j_call: TRBJ2-2; v_call: TRBV30; clone_size: NA; d_call: NA; cdr3_aa: CAWSGTNTGELFF; cdr3_nt: TGTGCCTGGAGTGGAACGAACACCGGGGAGCTGTTTTTT
j_call: TRBJ1-5; v_call: TRBV28; clone_size: NA; d_call: TRBD1; cdr3_aa: CASHGTGGQPQHF; cdr3_nt: TGTGCCAGCCACGGGACAGGGGGTCAGCCCCAGCATTTT
j_call: TRBJ1-5; v_call: TRBV6-6; clone_size: NA; d_call: NA; cdr3_aa: CASSYFRGYNQPQHF; cdr3_nt: TGTGCCAGCAGTTACTTCAGGGGCTACAATCAGCCCCAGCATTTT
j_call: TRBJ1-2; v_call: TRBV7-9; clone_size: NA; d_call: TRBD1; cdr3_aa: CASSDNRGDRDYGYTF; cdr3_nt: TGTGCCAGCAGCGACAACAGGGGGGATCGTGACTATGGCTACACCTTC
j_call: TRBJ1-5; v_call: TRBV2; clone_size: NA; d_call: NA; cdr3_aa: CASRDRLSNQPQHF; cdr3_nt: TGTGCCAGCAGGGACAGACTTAGCAATCAGCCCCAGCATTTT
j_call: TRBJ2-1; v_call: TRBV5-1; clone_size: NA; d_call: TRBD2; cdr3_aa: CASSPGLAGVNEQFF; cdr3_nt: TGCGCCAGCAGCCCGGGATTAGCGGGAGTTAATGAGCAGTTCTTC
j_call: TRBJ1-3; v_call: TRBV28; clone_size: NA; d_call: NA; cdr3_aa: CASSLGAGNTIYF; cdr3_nt: TGTGCCAGCAGTTTAGGGGCTGGAAACACCATATATTTT
j_call: TRBJ2-2; v_call: TRBV28; clone_size: once; d_call: NA; cdr3_aa: CASGDTGLADGAYLGDRLFF; cdr3_nt: TGTGCCAGCGGGGATACGGGGTTGGCTGATGGCGCTTACCTTGGGGATAGGTTGTTTTTT
j_call: TRBJ1-2; v_call: TRBV28; clone_size: NA; d_call: NA; cdr3_aa: CASSFQQYGYTF; cdr3_nt: TGTGCCAGCAGTTTTCAGCAGTATGGCTACACCTTC
j_call: TRBJ1-1; v_call: TRBV6-1; clone_size: NA; d_call: NA; cdr3_aa: CASRSDWGGNTEAFF; cdr3_nt: TGTGCCAGCCGGTCCGACTGGGGCGGTAACACTGAAGCTTTCTTT
j_call: TRBJ2-1; v_call: TRBV5-1; clone_size: once; d_call: TRBD1; cdr3_aa: CASSPGQGDYNEQFF; cdr3_nt: TGCGCCAGCAGCCCCGGACAGGGAGACTACAATGAGCAGTTCTTC
j_call: TRBJ2-7; v_call: TRBV29-1; clone_size: NA; d_call: TRBD2; cdr3_aa: CSVGTSGYEQYF; cdr3_nt: TGCAGCGTCGGGACTAGCGGCTACGAGCAGTACTTC
j_call: TRBJ1-2; v_call: TRBV30; clone_size: NA; d_call: NA; cdr3_aa: CAWSAVDGYTF; cdr3_nt: TGTGCCTGGAGTGCGGTGGACGGCTACACCTTC
j_call: TRBJ2-6; v_call: TRBV28; clone_size: NA; d_call: NA; cdr3_aa: CASSFPVGLGSGANVLTF; cdr3_nt: TGTGCCAGCAGTTTCCCCGTGGGTCTAGGCTCTGGGGCCAACGTCCTGACTTTC
j_call: TRBJ2-1; v_call: TRBV5-1; clone_size: NA; d_call: TRBD2; cdr3_aa: CASSLALLAADNEQFF; cdr3_nt: TGCGCCAGCAGCTTGGCTTTGCTAGCGGCAGACAATGAGCAGTTCTTC
j_call: TRBJ2-1; v_call: TRBV9; clone_size: NA; d_call: NA; cdr3_aa: CASSVGLVRNYNEQFF; cdr3_nt: TGTGCCAGCAGCGTAGGTCTCGTGAGAAATTACAATGAGCAGTTCTTC
j_call: TRBJ1-1; v_call: TRBV2; clone_size: NA; d_call: NA; cdr3_aa: CASSTTVNTEAFF; cdr3_nt: TGTGCCAGCAGTACAACAGTAAACACTGAAGCTTTCTTT
j_call: TRBJ2-1; v_call: TRBV20-1; clone_size: NA; d_call: NA; cdr3_aa: CSAIPNEQFF; cdr3_nt: TGCAGTGCCATCCCGAATGAGCAGTTCTTC
j_call: TRBJ1-5; v_call: TRBV11-2; clone_size: NA; d_call: NA; cdr3_aa: CASSLGSLWQSNQPQHF; cdr3_nt: TGTGCCAGCAGCTTAGGATCGCTATGGCAATCCAATCAGCCCCAGCATTTT
j_call: TRBJ2-1; v_call: TRBV29-1; clone_size: NA; d_call: TRBD2; cdr3_aa: CSVEEGTSETYNEQFF; cdr3_nt: TGCAGCGTTGAAGAGGGGACTAGCGAGACCTACAATGAGCAGTTCTTC